Below, 2 T cell receptor beta chains from the same sample are listed, as sequenced in a study of CD8 T cells in Susac syndrome. RNA totalling roughly 0.45 to 1 ug underwent reverse transcription with random hexamers. MiXCR was run by TCRdb on the immunoSEQ multiplex PCR reads, yielding one entry per CDR3 protein. The sample records 250,000 to 300,000 distinct CDR3 sequences, 75% to 85% being singletons. The sequencing sample was made of CD8+ T cells from PBMCs. The receptors originated from a human donor with multiple sclerosis.

Only one count was recorded for this clonotype. This chain uses TRBV6-6 with TRBJ2-7; D is uncertain. This CDR3 spans 12 amino acids. Germline V gene data show CDR1 as MNHNY and CDR2 as SVGAGI (reference sequence). V was pared by 0 bases and J by 5 bases, with 5 bases between. The CDR3 bases are TGTGCCAGCAGTTACTCCGGACACGAGCAGTACTTC. Its protein product is CASSYSGHEQYF.

The gene calls are TRBV9 and TRBJ2-1; 14 bases agree with TRBD2. The V gene's germline CDR1 is SGDLS and CDR2 YYNGEE. The CDR3 is 15 residues long. V shed 3 bases and J 10 bases; nucleotides not matched to a gene: 6. The CDR3 region is CASSEGTSGSYEQFF. CDR3 DNA: TGTGCCAGCAGCGAAGGGACTAGCGGGAGTTACGAGCAGTTCTTC. Full variable domain (missing parts from reference TRBV9 and TRBJ2-1): DSGVTQTPKHLITATGQRVTLRCSPRSGDLSVYWYQQSLDQGLQFLIQYYNGEERAKGNILERFSAQQFPDLHSELNLSSLELGDSALYFCASSEGTSGSYEQFFGPGTRLTVL.